Listed below are T cell receptor beta chains from one sample, sequenced in a study of response to subunit inactivated influenza vaccine. TCRdb itself ran the RT-PCR reads through MiXCR, one entry per CDR3 protein. Of about 520,000 distinct CDR3 sequences in the sample, under 8.5% were seen once. Source: PBMCs from blood, taken roughly 24 months after vaccination. These receptors were collected from a man between 50 and 75 years old who received an inactivated influenza vaccine. Each CDR3 is given with its conserved first and last residue. A D gene is named only where the DNA matches it firmly. Expanded clones get a size class; other rows say once, few or many, or leave the size out.

TRBD2,TRBJ2-7,.,TRBV20-1,CSATRAGSGNYEQYF,TGCAGTGCCACCCGGGCTGGTAGCGGGAACTACGAGCAGTACTTC
TRBD1,TRBJ2-1,few,TRBV6-2/TRBV6-3,CASNIDRGPYNEQFF,TGTGCCAGCAATATCGACAGGGGGCCCTACAATGAGCAGTTCTTC
TRBD1,TRBJ1-2,few,TRBV7-9,CASSFFWDRGPNYGYTF,TGTGCCAGCAGCTTTTTTTGGGACAGGGGACCGAACTATGGCTACACCTTC
TRBD2,TRBJ2-1,few,TRBV11-2,CASSRGGSSSYNEQFF,TGTGCCAGCAGCCGGGGGGGATCTAGCTCCTACAATGAGCAGTTCTTC
TRBD2,TRBJ2-1,many,TRBV12-3/TRBV12-4,CASSLAAGLAGADSSYNEQFF,TGTGCCAGCAGTTTAGCCGCGGGGCTAGCGGGGGCCGATAGCTCCTACAATGAGCAGTTCTTC
.,TRBJ2-5,.,TRBV7-3,CASSLTGLETQYF,TGTGCCAGCAGCTTAACGGGGCTAGAGACCCAGTACTTC
.,TRBJ1-2,many,TRBV7-9,CASSLAGTGNYGYTF,TGTGCCAGCAGCTTAGCGGGTACAGGGAACTATGGCTACACCTTC
.,TRBJ2-4,few,TRBV28,CASSWGNKNIQYF,TGTGCCAGCAGTTGGGGGAACAAAAACATTCAGTACTTC
TRBD2,TRBJ2-7,.,TRBV29-1,CSGKTSGTSYEQYF,TGCAGCGGAAAGACTAGCGGGACCTCCTACGAGCAGTACTTC
.,TRBJ2-5,.,TRBV4-1,CASSQGQNQETQYF,TGCGCCAGCAGCCAAGGGCAGAACCAAGAGACCCAGTACTTC
TRBD2,TRBJ2-1,.,TRBV20-1,CSARTSGYPSYNEQFF,TGCAGTGCCCGGACTAGCGGGTACCCGTCCTACAATGAGCAGTTCTTC
.,TRBJ1-4,.,TRBV29-1,CSATGTTNEKLFF,TGCAGCGCCACAGGGACAACTAATGAAAAACTGTTTTTT
TRBD2,TRBJ2-7,.,TRBV13,CASSGDISERGDEQYF,TGTGCCAGCAGCGGAGACATCTCGGAGCGGGGGGACGAGCAGTACTTC
.,TRBJ1-6,many,TRBV7-8,CASSISGTGNSPLHF,TGTGCCAGCAGCATTTCCGGGACGGGGAATTCACCCCTCCACTTT
TRBD1,TRBJ1-4,.,TRBV24-1,CGTSDPGQGGEKLFF,TGTGGCACCAGTGATCCCGGACAGGGTGGAGAAAAACTGTTTTTT
.,TRBJ2-2,.,TRBV7-9,CASSLVLYTGELFF,TGTGCCAGCAGCTTAGTTCTGTACACCGGGGAGCTGTTTTTT
TRBD2,TRBJ2-7,few,TRBV3-1,CASSHPLAGEGYEQYF,TGTGCCAGCAGCCACCCCCTAGCGGGAGAGGGCTACGAGCAGTACTTC
.,TRBJ2-6,few,TRBV5-4,CASSRGETYSGANVLTF,TGTGCCAGCAGCCGAGGGGAGACATACTCTGGGGCCAACGTCCTGACTTTC
.,TRBJ2-5,few,TRBV15,CATSRDQGRVVKETQYF,TGTGCCACCAGCAGAGATCAGGGCAGGGTGGTGAAAGAGACCCAGTACTTC
.,TRBJ2-7,.,TRBV27,CASSSLLVLRGYEQYF,TGTGCCAGCAGTTCGCTCTTGGTCCTTAGGGGCTACGAGCAGTACTTC
TRBD2,TRBJ2-3,.,TRBV20-1,CSADPRGADTQYF,TGCAGTGCTGACCCCCGGGGGGCAGATACGCAGTATTTT
.,TRBJ2-3,.,TRBV4-3,CASSPRYGSGPDTQYF,TGCGCCAGCAGCCCAAGGTACGGGAGTGGGCCAGATACGCAGTATTTT
.,TRBJ2-1,few,TRBV20-1,CSARVRAGRVGNEQFF,TGCAGTGCTAGAGTGCGGGCAGGGAGAGTGGGGAATGAGCAGTTCTTC
.,TRBJ1-6,few,TRBV5-5,CASSPRDSYNSPLHF,TGTGCCAGCAGCCCCAGGGACTCCTATAATTCACCCCTCCACTTT
.,TRBJ2-2,many,TRBV7-9,CASSPMTVTGELFF,TGTGCCAGCAGCCCAATGACCGTCACCGGGGAGCTGTTTTTT
TRBD1,TRBJ2-7,few,TRBV20-1,CSAPTWSRDRAEQYF,TGCAGTGCTCCCACTTGGTCCCGGGACAGGGCCGAGCAGTACTTC
TRBD1,TRBJ2-2,few,TRBV19,CASAGDRTNTGELFF,TGTGCCAGTGCAGGGGACAGGACGAACACCGGGGAGCTGTTTTTT
.,TRBJ1-2,.,TRBV4-1,CASSQEWTNYGYTF,TGCGCCAGCAGCCAAGAATGGACCAACTATGGCTACACCTTC
.,TRBJ2-5,.,TRBV4-3,CASSQDRGLLRSQYF,TGCGCCAGCAGCCAAGACAGGGGCCTGCTAAGGTCCCAGTACTTC